This T cell receptor (beta chain) was captured in a study of shared clonotypes between healthy human individuals. From germline, CDR1 is KGHSH and CDR2 LQKENI. This CDR3 is built from 13 residues. Trimming stripped 6 bases from V and 1 base from J, with 9 bases between. Clones were read by immunoSEQ multiplex PCR, and TCRdb kept only the in-frame ones, dropping some. The sample yields about 2,500,000 clones, about 92% seen once. Points from the study as a whole: Some naive CD4 clonotypes, around 4.7%, turned up in common across several donors.

Comments on this clone: The target antigen is unknown. Other DNA sequences of this sample code for an identical CDR3.

Material for sequencing was naive CD4+ T cells sorted from blood. The subset was: CD45RA+ positively selected. The TCR sequence derives from a man aged 18 to 30 in good health. The chain links TRBV18 to TRBJ1-2, with no clear D. CDR3 protein: CASSPTDNYGYTF. The CDR3 region has the DNA TGTGCCAGCTCCCCCACAGATAACTATGGCTACACCTTC. Looking up the rest from reference TRBV18 and TRBJ1-2 gives the full variable domain: NAGVMQNPRHLVRRRGQEARLRCSPMKGHSHVYWYRQLPEEGLKFMVYLQKENIIDESGMPKERFSAEFPKEGPSILRIQQVVRGDSAAYFCASSPTDNYGYTFGSGTRLTVV.